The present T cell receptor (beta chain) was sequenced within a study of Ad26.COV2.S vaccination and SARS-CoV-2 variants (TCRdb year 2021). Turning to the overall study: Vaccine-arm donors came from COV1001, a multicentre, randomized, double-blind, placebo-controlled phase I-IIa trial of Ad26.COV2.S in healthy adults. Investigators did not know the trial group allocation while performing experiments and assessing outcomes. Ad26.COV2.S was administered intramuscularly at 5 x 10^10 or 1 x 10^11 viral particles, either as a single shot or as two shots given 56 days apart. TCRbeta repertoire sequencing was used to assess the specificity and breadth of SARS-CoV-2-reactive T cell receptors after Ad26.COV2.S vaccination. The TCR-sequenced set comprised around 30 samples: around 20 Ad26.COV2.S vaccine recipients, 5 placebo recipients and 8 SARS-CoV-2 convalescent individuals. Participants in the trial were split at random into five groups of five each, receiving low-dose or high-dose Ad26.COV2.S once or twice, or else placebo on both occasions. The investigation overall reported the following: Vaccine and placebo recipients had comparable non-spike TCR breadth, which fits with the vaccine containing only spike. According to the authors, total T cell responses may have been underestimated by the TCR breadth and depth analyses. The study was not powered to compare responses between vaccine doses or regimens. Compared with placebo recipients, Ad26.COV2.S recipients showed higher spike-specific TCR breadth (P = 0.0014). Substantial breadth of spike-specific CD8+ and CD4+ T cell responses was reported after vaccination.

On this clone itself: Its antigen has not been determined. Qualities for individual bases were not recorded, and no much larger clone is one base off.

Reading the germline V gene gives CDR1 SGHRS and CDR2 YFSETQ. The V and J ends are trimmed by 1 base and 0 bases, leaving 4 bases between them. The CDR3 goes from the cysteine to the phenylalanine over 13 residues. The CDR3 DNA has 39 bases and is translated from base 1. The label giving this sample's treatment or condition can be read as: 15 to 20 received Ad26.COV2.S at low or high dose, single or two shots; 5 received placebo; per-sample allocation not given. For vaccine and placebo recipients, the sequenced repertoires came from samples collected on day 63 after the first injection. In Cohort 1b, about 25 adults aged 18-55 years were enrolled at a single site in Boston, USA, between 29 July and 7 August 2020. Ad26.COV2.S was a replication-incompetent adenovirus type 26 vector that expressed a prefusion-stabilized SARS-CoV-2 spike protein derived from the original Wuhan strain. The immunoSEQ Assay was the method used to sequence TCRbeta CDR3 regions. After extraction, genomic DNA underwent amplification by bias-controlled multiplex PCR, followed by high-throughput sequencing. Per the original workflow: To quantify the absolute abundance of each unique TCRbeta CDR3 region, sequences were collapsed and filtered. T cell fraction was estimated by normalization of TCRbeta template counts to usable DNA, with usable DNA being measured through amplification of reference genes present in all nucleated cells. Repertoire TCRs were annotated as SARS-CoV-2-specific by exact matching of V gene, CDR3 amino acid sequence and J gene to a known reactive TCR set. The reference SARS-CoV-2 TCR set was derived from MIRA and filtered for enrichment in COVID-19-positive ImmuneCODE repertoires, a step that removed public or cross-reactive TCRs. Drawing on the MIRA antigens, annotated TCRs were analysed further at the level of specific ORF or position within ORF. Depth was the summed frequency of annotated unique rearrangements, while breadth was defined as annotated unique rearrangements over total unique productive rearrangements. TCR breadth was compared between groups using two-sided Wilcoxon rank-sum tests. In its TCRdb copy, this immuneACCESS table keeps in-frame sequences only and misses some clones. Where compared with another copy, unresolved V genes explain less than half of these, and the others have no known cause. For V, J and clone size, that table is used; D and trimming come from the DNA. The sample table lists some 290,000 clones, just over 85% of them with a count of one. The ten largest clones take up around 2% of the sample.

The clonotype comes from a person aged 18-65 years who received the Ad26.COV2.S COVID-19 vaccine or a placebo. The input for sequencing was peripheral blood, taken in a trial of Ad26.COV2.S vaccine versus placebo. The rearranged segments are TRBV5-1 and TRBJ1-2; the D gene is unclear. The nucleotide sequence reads TGCGCCAGCAGCTTGACGGCTAACTATGGCTACACCTTC. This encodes CASSLTANYGYTF.